This T cell receptor (beta chain) comes out of a study of blood T cell repertoires in COVID-19. In the study overall: The analysed material was cDNA or gDNA that came from T cells, B-cell-depleted T cells, or PBMCs.

Germline assignment: CDR1 SQVTM and CDR2 ANQGSEA. V lost 2 bases to trimming and J lost 5 bases, with 9 bases between them. The CDR3 covers 12 residues. Repertoires were generated with immunoSEQ multiplex PCR, while TCRdb's copy carries only in-frame clones and drops some. The data contain 250,000 to 400,000 clones, 90% of them singletons. The genes are TRBV29-1 and TRBJ1-2, with D hard to call. The sample was peripheral blood. The TCR comes from a woman in her 30s with COVID-19, enrolled during active disease. The CDR3 DNA sequence: TGCAGCGTTGAAATCACGGGATATGGCTACACCTTC. This sequence encodes CSVEITGYGYTF.